This TCR beta chain was identified during a study of technical replicates of blood from a handful of donors. After removal of 6 bases from V and 4 bases from J, the junction contained 11 bases not matched to a gene. The length of the CDR3 is 16 residues. CDR1 and CDR2 (germline): SGHAT, FQNNGV. Libraries were prepared by immunoSEQ multiplex PCR; TCRdb keeps only in-frame clonotypes and omits some of them. The table has around 58,000 clones, about 87% seen once. The rearrangement joins TRBV11-2 to TRBJ1-3; 8 nucleotides agree with TRBD1. The clonotype comes from a human donor in good health. Some clones in this sample may be carry-over from other donors' samples. The sequencing input was PBMCs. The CDR3 DNA sequence: TGTGCCAGCAGTAATACCCGGACAGGGATCGGAAACACCATATATTTT. This sequence encodes CASSNTRTGIGNTIYF.